Presented here are 28 T cell receptor beta chains from one specimen sequenced in a study of blood T cell repertoires in COVID-19. The assay was immunoSEQ multiplex PCR, and TCRdb's table has in-frame clones only and misses some. The top ten hold 3% of the sample, which has 130,000 to 150,000 clones, just under 85% seen once. Input material: peripheral blood. The receptors were sampled from a woman of 80 years or more with acute or convalescent COVID-19.

As regards this clone: Germline is not matched at one junction end, which may reflect a read error. The V gene is TRBV20-1, the J gene TRBJ1-1, with D hard to call. This CDR3 comprises 10 residues. Per the germline V gene, CDR1 is DFQATT and CDR2 is SNEGSKA (reference sequence). The CDR3 loop reads CSATKLGSGF. The CDR3 DNA is TGCAGTGCCACGAAACTGGGTTCGGGGTTT.

This chain uses TRBV19 with TRBJ1-2; D is unresolved. CDR3 length: 13 amino acids. The germline V gene encodes CDR1 LNHDA and CDR2 SQIVND (reference sequence). Trimming cost V 5 bases and J 2 bases, with 9 bases left between them. The CDR3 bases are TGTGCCAGTAGTCTGTCCGGGAACTATGGCTACACCTTC. It translates to CASSLSGNYGYTF.

This clone was picked up one time. J is TRBJ1-2 and V is TRBV18, with TRBD1 identical over 9 bases. Trimming cost V 1 base and J 7 bases; bases outside gene matches: 4. This CDR3 contains 14 residues. The germline gives CDR1 KGHSH, CDR2 LQKENI. This CDR3 reads CASSPRGQGGGYTF. As DNA, the CDR3 is TGTGCCAGCTCACCACGGGGACAGGGTGGTGGCTACACCTTC.

The chain is built from TRBV5-1 and TRBJ2-5, with 7 bases lining up with TRBD1. Germline V gene sequence: CDR1 SGHRS, CDR2 YFSETQ. The CDR3 extends over 14 amino acids. With 3 bases clipped from V and 4 bases from J, the junction kept 6 bases outside the gene matches. The DNA for the CDR3 is TGCGCCAGCAGCTACCAGGGGGACCGAGAGACCCAGTACTTC. It codes for CASSYQGDRETQYF.

The CDR3 reads CASRPRTGSRSYEQYF. The CDR3 coding sequence is TGCGCCAGCAGACCAAGGACAGGATCAAGATCCTACGAGCAGTACTTC. V usage is TRBV5-1 and J usage is TRBJ2-7; 7 nucleotides agree with TRBD1. The germline CDR1 and CDR2 sequences are SGHRS and YFSETQ. With V trimmed by 5 bases and J by 1 base, 12 bases remained unmatched. The CDR3 consists of 16 residues.

On this clone itself: One junction end disagrees with the germline gene, perhaps due to a read error. V and J are TRBV13 and TRBJ2-5; no clear D gene. This CDR3 has 13 residues. The germline V gene has CDR1 PRHDT and CDR2 FYEKMQ (reference sequence). CDR3 sequence reads: CASSPLRKEAQYF. Here the CDR3 DNA reads TGTGCCAGCAGCCCCCTGAGAAAAGAGGCCCAGTACTTC.

The chain combines TRBV19 with TRBJ1-2, with TRBD1 identical over 7 bases. Germline V CDR1 and CDR2: LNHDA, SQIVND (reference sequence). Trimming took 2 bases from V and 7 from J; bases not matched to a gene: 7. CDR3 length: 14 residues. This CDR3 is CASSITRQGGGYTF. The CDR3 coding sequence is TGTGCCAGTAGTATAACCAGACAGGGCGGTGGCTACACCTTC. Using reference TRBV19 and TRBJ1-2 for the parts outside the CDR3, the full variable domain is DGGITQSPKYLFRKEGQNVTLSCEQNLNHDAMYWYRQDPGQGLRLIYYSQIVNDFQKGDIAEGYSVSREKKESFPLTVTSAQKNPTAFYLCASSITRQGGGYTFGSGTRLTVV.

V is TRBV7-2 and J is TRBJ1-1; 7 nucleotides align to TRBD1. The junction had 5 bases not matched to a gene; V was cut back by 3 bases and J by 10 bases. The CDR3 runs to 12 residues. The V gene's germline CDR1 is SGHTA and CDR2 FQGNSA. This CDR3 reads CASSLSTGTAFF. The CDR3 DNA follows: TGTGCCAGCAGCTTGTCGACAGGGACAGCTTTCTTT.

The chain joins TRBV2 to TRBJ2-1; D possibly corresponds to TRBD2 (6 bases). The V end was cut by 6 bases, the J end by 6 bases, with 21 bases between. CDR3 length equals 16 residues. CDR1 SNHLY and CDR2 FYNNEI come from the germline V gene. This CDR3 is CASSLRVGSGSNEQFF. The CDR3 nucleotides are TGTGCCAGCAGCCTCCGTGTGGGTAGCGGCTCCAATGAGCAGTTCTTC.

The chain employs TRBV9 and TRBJ2-5, with D unresolved. There are 13 residues in the CDR3. V was shortened by 2 bases and J by 3 bases, with 8 bases between the two germline ends. Germline V lookup: CDR1 SGDLS, CDR2 YYNGEE. The CDR3 nucleotides are TGTGCCAGCAGCGTGAACTCCGAAGAGACCCAGTACTTC. Residues: CASSVNSEETQYF. Complete variable domain (other parts from reference TRBV9 and TRBJ2-5): DSGVTQTPKHLITATGQRVTLRCSPRSGDLSVYWYQQSLDQGLQFLIQYYNGEERAKGNILERFSAQQFPDLHSELNLSSLELGDSALYFCASSVNSEETQYFGPGTRLLVL.

This clone appeared once. J is TRBJ1-1 and V is TRBV29-1; D possibly corresponds to TRBD1 (6 bases). V was cut by 7 bases and J by 1 base, with 19 bases left in between. CDR1 SQVTM and CDR2 ANQGSEA come from the germline V gene. The CDR3 contains 15 residues. The DNA of the CDR3 is TGCAGCGCCTCTACTTACCCGGACAGGAACACTGAAGCTTTCTTT. This encodes CSASTYPDRNTEAFF.

The chain couples TRBV15 to TRBJ2-7, with D possibly matching TRBD2 (6 bases). CDR1 and CDR2 from the germline V gene are LNHNV and YYDKDF (reference sequence). Trimming left V 2 bases short and J 6 bases short, with 14 bases between. The CDR3 length is 14 residues. The CDR3 loop reads CATSRPGGTSEQYF. As DNA, the CDR3 is TGTGCCACCAGCAGACCTGGTGGGACTTCCGAGCAGTACTTC. Filled out from reference TRBV15 and TRBJ2-7, the complete variable domain reads DAMVIQNPRYQVTQFGKPVTLSCSQTLNHNVMYWYQQKSSQAPKLLFHYYDKDFNNEADTPDNFQSRRPNTSFCFLDIRSPGLGDTAMYLCATSRPGGTSEQYFGPGTRLTVT.

The chain joins TRBV10-3 to TRBJ1-1, with 9 bases aligning to TRBD1. The germline gives CDR1 ENHRY, CDR2 SYGVKD. V lost 6 bases to trimming and J lost 4 bases; unmatched junction nucleotides: 6. This CDR3 spans 14 amino acids. The CDR3: CAIRGQGGGTEAFF. CDR3 nucleotides: TGTGCCATCAGGGGACAGGGCGGAGGCACTGAAGCTTTCTTT.

The chain couples TRBV5-5 to TRBJ1-1, with TRBD1 as a possible D gene (6 bases). Trimming pared 0 bases from V and 5 bases from J, leaving 14 bases between. Germline V gene data show CDR1 as SGHKS and CDR2 as YYEKEE (reference sequence). This CDR3 is built from 15 residues. Written as DNA, the CDR3 is TGTGCCAGCAGCTTGGCCGAGGGGGTGATAACTGAAGCTTTCTTT. Translation: CASSLAEGVITEAFF.

This clone was counted once. The rearrangement joins TRBV5-4 to TRBJ2-5, with D possibly being TRBD2 (6 bases). Per germline, CDR1 SGHNT and CDR2 YYREEE (reference sequence). V gave up 4 bases and J gave up 9 bases, with 22 bases separating them. The CDR3 runs to 15 residues. CDR3 in DNA: TGTGCCAGCAGCCGTACCCCCGGGACTGAGAGGGCCCAGTACTTC. It translates to CASSRTPGTERAQYF.

This clone was counted a few times. The CDR3, as DNA: TGTGCCAGTTCCGGGACAGGGACATACGGCTACACCTTC. Its translation: CASSGTGTYGYTF. The chain has TRBV6-5 and TRBJ1-2, with 9 positions matching TRBD1. Trimming took 9 bases from V and 8 from J; bases not matched to a gene: 10. Germline V gene sequence: CDR1 MNHEY, CDR2 SVGAGI. The CDR3 totals 13 residues.

This chain uses TRBV3-1 (or the pseudogene TRBV3-2) with TRBJ2-7; 9 bases align to TRBD2. Germline CDR1 reads LGHDT; CDR2 reads YNNKEL (reference sequence). The CDR3 extends over 15 amino acids. J gave up 2 bases and V 7 bases, and 9 bases lay outside the gene matches. The CDR3 nucleotides read TGTGCCAGCACCCGGCAGGCTAGCGGGGCCTACGAGCAGTACTTC. Its translation is CASTRQASGAYEQYF.

The chain recombines TRBV10-3 with TRBJ1-1; the D is unclear. This CDR3 has 15 residues. CDR1 and CDR2 from the germline V gene are ENHRY and SYGVKD. Deletions cut 2 bases from V and 1 base from J, with 11 bases between. CDR3 coding DNA: TGTGCCATCAGTGAGGAGATCGCGCCGAACACTGAAGCTTTCTTT. Protein sequence: CAISEEIAPNTEAFF.

The rearrangement joins TRBV15 to TRBJ1-2; D remains ambiguous. In germline, CDR1 is LNHNV, CDR2 YYDKDF (reference sequence). Trimming pared 0 bases from V and 4 bases from J, leaving 9 bases between. The length of the CDR3 is 14 residues. In nucleotides, the CDR3 is TGTGCCACCAGCAGAGATCGCGGCATCTATGGCTACACCTTC. It yields the protein CATSRDRGIYGYTF. The variable domain in full, completed from reference TRBV15 and TRBJ1-2, reads DAMVIQNPRYQVTQFGKPVTLSCSQTLNHNVMYWYQQKSSQAPKLLFHYYDKDFNNEADTPDNFQSRRPNTSFCFLDIRSPGLGDTAMYLCATSRDRGIYGYTFGSGTRLTVV.

The V gene is TRBV3-1 (or the pseudogene TRBV3-2), the J gene TRBJ1-4; 9 positions agree with TRBD1. Germline V gene lookup returns CDR1 LGHDT and CDR2 YNNKEL (reference sequence). This CDR3 spans 14 amino acids. After removal of 2 bases from V and 8 bases from J, the junction contained 3 bases not matched to a gene. CDR3: CASSQRTGEEKLFF. CDR3 DNA: TGTGCCAGCAGCCAACGGACAGGGGAGGAAAAACTGTTTTTT.

CDR3 loop: CASSLGMEGGTDTQYF. Written as DNA, the CDR3 is TGCGCCAGCAGCCTCGGCATGGAAGGCGGGACAGATACGCAGTATTTT. V and J are TRBV5-1 and TRBJ2-3; D is possibly TRBD2 (5 bases). Between the trimmed V and J ends, which lost 4 bases and 3 bases, there was a span of 18 bases. CDR1 SGHRS and CDR2 YFSETQ come from the germline V gene. The CDR3 runs to 16 residues.

The chain employs TRBV19 and TRBJ2-2, with 7 nucleotides matching TRBD2. The CDR3 spans 17 residues. Per germline, CDR1 LNHDA and CDR2 SQIVND (reference sequence). J gave up 1 base and V 5 bases, and 10 bases lay outside the gene matches. The CDR3 loop reads CASSPWGGQWNTGELFF. The CDR3 DNA reads as TGTGCCAGTAGTCCTTGGGGAGGGCAATGGAACACCGGGGAGCTGTTTTTT.

The chain links TRBV5-6 to TRBJ1-1, with TRBD1 identical over 7 bases. Germline CDR1 and CDR2: SGHDT and YYEEEE. The CDR3 length is 14 residues. V was clipped by 1 base and J by 4 bases; unmatched bases: 4. CDR3 DNA sequence: TGTGCCAGCAGCTTGAGGGGGCAAGGCACTGAAGCTTTCTTT. Translated, it gives CASSLRGQGTEAFF.

The chain links TRBV18 to TRBJ2-2; D remains ambiguous. Looked up from germline, CDR1 is KGHSH and CDR2 is LQKENI. V lost 5 bases and J 0 bases, leaving 7 bases between the germline ends. This CDR3 is 14 amino acids long. The DNA for the CDR3 is TGTGCCAGCTCAGGGCAGTCGAACACCGGGGAGCTGTTTTTT. Amino acids: CASSGQSNTGELFF.

V gene TRBV7-2 combines with J gene TRBJ2-5; D is perhaps TRBD2 (7 bases). The germline CDR1 and CDR2 sequences are SGHTA and FQGNSA. V was trimmed by 2 bases and J by 2 bases, leaving 12 bases between them. CDR3 length equals 15 residues. CDR3 loop: CASSLRGGGQETQYF. In nucleotides, the CDR3 is TGTGCCAGCAGCTTACGAGGGGGAGGGCAAGAGACCCAGTACTTC. Variable domain in full (rest from reference TRBV7-2 and TRBJ2-5): GAGVSQSPSNKVTEKGKDVELRCDPISGHTALYWYRQSLGQGLEFLIYFQGNSAPDKSGLPSDRFSAERTGGSVSTLTIQRTQQEDSAVYLCASSLRGGGQETQYFGPGTRLLVL.

The sample holds one count of this clone. In nucleotides, the CDR3 is TGTGCCAGTAGTGGACAGGCGAGGTATAACGGCTACACCTTC. Translation gives CASSGQARYNGYTF. The rearrangement links TRBV19 to TRBJ1-2; 7 bases are a match to TRBD1. With V trimmed by 5 bases and J by 8 bases, 11 bases remained unmatched. Germline-derived CDR1 and CDR2 are LNHDA and SQIVND (reference sequence). The CDR3 totals 14 residues.

V usage is TRBV12-5 and J usage is TRBJ1-1; tentatively, D is TRBD1 (6 bases). With 6 bases removed from V and 1 base from J, the gap between germline ends came to 9 bases. The CDR3 is 13 residues long. The germline gives CDR1 LGHNT, CDR2 FRNRAP. The CDR3 here is CASGAGENTEAFF. CDR3 nucleotides: TGTGCTAGTGGGGCAGGGGAGAACACTGAAGCTTTCTTT.

The count of this clone is one. The rearrangement uses TRBV24-1 and TRBJ2-7; maybe TRBD2 (5 bases). The V end was cut by 0 bases, the J end by 6 bases, with 14 bases between. Germline loops: CDR1 KGHDR, CDR2 SFDVKD. The CDR3 runs to 15 residues. In nucleotides, the CDR3 is TGTGCCACCAGTGATTTGGGTCAGGTTGGAGGCGAGCAGTACTTC. It yields the protein CATSDLGQVGGEQYF.